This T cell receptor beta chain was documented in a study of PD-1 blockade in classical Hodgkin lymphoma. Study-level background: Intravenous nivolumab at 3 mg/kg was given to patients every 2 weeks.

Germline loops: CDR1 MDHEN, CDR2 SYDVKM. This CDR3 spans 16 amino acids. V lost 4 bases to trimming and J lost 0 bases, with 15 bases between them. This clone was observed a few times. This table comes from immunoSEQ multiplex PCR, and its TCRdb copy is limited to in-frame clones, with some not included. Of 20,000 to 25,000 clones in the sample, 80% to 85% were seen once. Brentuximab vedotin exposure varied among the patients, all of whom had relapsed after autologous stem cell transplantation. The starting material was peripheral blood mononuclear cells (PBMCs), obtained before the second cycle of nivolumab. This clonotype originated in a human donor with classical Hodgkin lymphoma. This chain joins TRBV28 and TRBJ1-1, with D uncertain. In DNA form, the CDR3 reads TGTGCCAGCAGTTCCACCTTCCGGAGCATGAACACTGAAGCTTTCTTT. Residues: CASSSTFRSMNTEAFF.